Below, one T cell receptor beta chain is given with its context. Its antigen is undetermined. The data were obtained in a study of shared clonotypes between healthy human individuals. The naive CD8 population came from CD45RO-negative cells selected for CCR7, without terminally differentiated effector memory CD45RA+ cells. Donation came from healthy HIV-negative adults that had no recent acute infections or vaccinations. The V gene's germline CDR1 is SEHNR and CDR2 FQNEAQ (reference sequence). The CDR3 has 16 residues. The germline V and J ends were trimmed by 1 base and 0 bases, with 11 bases remaining between them. Study-wide results and limits: Naive subsets generally had larger estimated richness than memory subsets. For naive CD4 cells, 4% to 6% of clonotypes were shared across a handful of donors.

Original processing methods: In the immunoSEQ data, sequences were junction-only and lacked quality scores, so filtering differed. Method: immunoSEQ multiplex PCR; TCRdb's copy keeps in-frame clones and lacks some. V and J calls and clone size come straight from that table; D and trimming were deduced from the DNA. The table lists around 600,000 clones, 85% to 95% of them singletons. This sequence joins TRBV7-9 and TRBJ2-3; the D gene could be TRBD1 or TRBD2 (5 bases each). The receptor was isolated from a woman aged 30 to 39 in good health. Sequencing input: naive CD8+ T cells sorted from blood. CDR3 nucleotide sequence: TGTGCCAGCAGCTTAGATGGGGGACCCAGCACAGATACGCAGTATTTT. It yields the protein CASSLDGGPSTDTQYF.